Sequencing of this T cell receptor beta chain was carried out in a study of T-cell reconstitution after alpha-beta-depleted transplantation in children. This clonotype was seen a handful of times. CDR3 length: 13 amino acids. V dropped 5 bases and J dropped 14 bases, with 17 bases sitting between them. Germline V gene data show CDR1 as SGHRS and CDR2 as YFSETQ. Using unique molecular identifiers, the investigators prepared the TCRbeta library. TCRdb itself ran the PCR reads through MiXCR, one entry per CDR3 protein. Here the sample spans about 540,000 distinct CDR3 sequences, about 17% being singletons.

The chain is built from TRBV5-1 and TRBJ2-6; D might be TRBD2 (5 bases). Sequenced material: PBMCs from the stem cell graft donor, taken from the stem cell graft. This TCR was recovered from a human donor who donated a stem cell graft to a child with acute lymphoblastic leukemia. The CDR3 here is CASSSRVLSILTF. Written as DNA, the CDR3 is TGCGCCAGCAGTTCGAGGGTCCTTTCTATCCTGACTTTC.